The clone carrying this T cell receptor (beta chain) was counted at least ten times. Its target is unknown. Construction of the TCR beta libraries employed iRepertoire HTBI primers in conjunction with Arm-PCR of CDR3 regions. Each CDR3 protein is one row after TCRdb ran MiXCR on the multiplex PCR reads. The sample includes about 540,000 distinct CDR3 sequences, approximately 15% seen only once; the top ten take approximately 9.3%. This sample was taken from a study of regulatory T cells in long-lasting Graves disease. Sample time point: newly diagnosed GD, antithyroid drugs for less than 3 months. Construction of the TCR library relied on RNA isolated from PBMCs. Germline V gives CDR1 MDHEN, CDR2 SYDVKM. Trimming pared 8 bases from V and 6 bases from J, leaving 13 bases between. The CDR3 consists of 12 residues. Study-level results: Relative to new patients (under 1,000), persistent patients exhibited greater sharing of public clonotypes (around 3,000).

These data are also associated with another study on T cells in Graves' hyperthyroidism and ophthalmopathy. That work adds: Patients counted as stable if ophthalmopathy did not develop within 18 months. Initially, a first-round RT-PCR of the TCR CDR3 employed the HTBI primer set.

Sample: peripheral blood mononuclear cells (PBMCs), taken at new diagnosis, from a patient treated with antithyroid drugs. The rearrangement links TRBV28 to TRBJ1-1; D is unclear. The receptor was isolated from a young man with Graves disease. CDR3 loop: CASLRENAEAFF. The CDR3 DNA is TGTGCCAGCCTCAGAGAGAATGCTGAAGCTTTCTTT.